Described below is a single TCR beta chain sequence and its context. These data originate in a study of blood T cell repertoires in COVID-19. Profiled with immunoSEQ multiplex PCR; TCRdb holds only in-frame clones, not every one. The sample includes about 120,000 clones, around 88% seen only once; the top ten take 10%. The source of this sequence is a man in his fifties or sixties with acute or convalescent COVID-19. The sequenced material came from peripheral blood.

The CDR3 DNA sequence: TGTGCCAGCAGTTATTGGACAGGGGAGGGGACTGAAGCTTTCTTT. This translates into CASSYWTGEGTEAFF. The chain links TRBV6-5 to TRBJ1-1, with 9 bases identical to TRBD1. This CDR3 is 15 amino acids long. The germline V gene has CDR1 MNHEY and CDR2 SVGAGI. Germline trimming cut 3 bases from V and 5 bases from J; bases unmatched to any gene: 7.